Listed below are T cell receptor beta chains from one sample, sequenced in a study of cytomegalovirus exposure and HLA in healthy donors. Profiling relied on immunoSEQ multiplex PCR, and the TCRdb table lists in-frame clones only, not all of them. The data contain roughly 81,000 clones, around 80% of them singletons. The sequenced sample consisted of PBMCs. The receptors originated from a young man in good health and CMV-seronegative. CDR3s include the opening cysteine and the closing phenylalanine or tryptophan. Only some rows state a clone size, as once, few, many or a class for expanded clones.

v_gene: TRBV4-3
abundance: .
CDR3aa: CASSHLLTQGGEAFF

v_gene: TRBV7-2
abundance: .
CDR3aa: CASSLRDRGLYEQYF

v_gene: TRBV9
abundance: .
CDR3aa: CASRASGRKFF

v_gene: TRBV5-4
abundance: .
CDR3aa: CASSLASELEDQYF

v_gene: TRBV7-9
abundance: .
CDR3aa: CSSSLQGMNTEAFF

v_gene: TRBV18
abundance: .
CDR3aa: CASSPLVDSSTGELFF

v_gene: TRBV10-3
abundance: few
CDR3aa: CAIGRDGDTEAFF

v_gene: TRBV5-6
abundance: .
CDR3aa: CASSLARGVYTF

v_gene: TRBV10-3
abundance: .
CDR3aa: CAISESTTSQYEQYF

v_gene: TRBV6-5
abundance: .
CDR3aa: CASSYTENPNNEQFF

v_gene: TRBV5-3
abundance: .
CDR3aa: CARSLETFSTEAFF

v_gene: TRBV4-2
abundance: .
CDR3aa: CASSQDRQTLAKNIQYF

v_gene: TRBV29-1
abundance: .
CDR3aa: CSVYKEKLFF

v_gene: TRBV7-6
abundance: .
CDR3aa: CASSPRRSSGNTIYF

v_gene: TRBV6-5
abundance: .
CDR3aa: CASSYVAGTDTGELFF

v_gene: TRBV28
abundance: .
CDR3aa: CASSLGGTGAQPQHF

v_gene: TRBV16
abundance: .
CDR3aa: CASSHSTYEQYF

v_gene: TRBV18
abundance: .
CDR3aa: CASSPPQGKANYGYTF

v_gene: TRBV11-3
abundance: .
CDR3aa: CASSLDRTEGQQNTEAFF

v_gene: TRBV5-1
abundance: .
CDR3aa: CASSRGTGPYEQYF

v_gene: TRBV28
abundance: .
CDR3aa: CASRTTGPTNEKLFF

v_gene: TRBV18
abundance: .
CDR3aa: CASSSQPSTSSYEQYF